These T cell receptor beta chains were read from a single sample in a study of cytomegalovirus exposure and HLA in healthy donors. The method was immunoSEQ multiplex PCR; TCRdb's version includes in-frame clones alone and lacks a portion of them. The table records about 190,000 clones, over 70% of them present only once. Sequences were obtained from PBMCs. The origin of the receptors is a woman between 18 and 30 years old in good health and CMV-seronegative. The CDR3 runs from the conserved cysteine through the conserved F or W. Each record gives: V gene, D gene, J gene, clone size, CDR3 protein, CDR3 DNA. D genes are given only for firm matches. A row's size may be missing; if present it is once, few, many or a size class.

TRBV9,TRBD2,TRBJ2-7,.,CASSVGTSGEPEQYF,TGTGCCAGCAGCGTAGGGACTAGCGGGGAACCGGAGCAGTACTTC
TRBV5-1,.,TRBJ2-1,once,CASSFSLDYNEQFF,TGCGCCAGCAGCTTTTCGCTAGATTACAATGAGCAGTTCTTC
TRBV4-2,TRBD1,TRBJ2-6,.,CASSQEILDRGFLSSGANVLTF,TGTGCCAGCAGCCAAGAAATTTTGGACAGGGGTTTTTTAAGCTCTGGGGCCAACGTCCTGACTTTC
TRBV28,TRBD1,TRBJ2-7,.,CASSLAGQGLYEQYF,TGTGCCAGCAGTTTAGCGGGACAGGGTCTTTACGAGCAGTACTTC
TRBV7-2,TRBD1,TRBJ1-6,.,CASSPPGQYSPLHF,TGTGCCAGCAGCCCGCCGGGACAGTATTCACCCCTCCACTTT
TRBV4-2,TRBD2,TRBJ2-3,.,CASSQELASSGGANPDTQYF,TGTGCCAGCAGCCAAGAATTGGCTTCTAGCGGGGGAGCTAACCCAGATACGCAGTATTTT
TRBV7-9,.,TRBJ1-6,.,CASSDNAGTLHF,TGTGCCAGCAGCGATAACGCCGGGACCCTCCACTTT
TRBV19,.,TRBJ1-2,.,CASSIGPGAQQENGYTF,TGTGCCAGTAGTATAGGCCCAGGCGCCCAGCAGGAAAATGGCTACACCTTC
TRBV11-2,.,TRBJ1-1,.,CASSLQQGLNTEAFF,TGTGCCAGCAGCTTACAGCAGGGGTTGAACACTGAAGCTTTCTTT
TRBV27,.,TRBJ1-6,once,CASSPKDTYSPLHF,TGTGCCAGCAGTCCTAAGGACACCTATTCACCCCTCCACTTT
TRBV7-6,.,TRBJ2-3,.,CASSFAGDTQYF,TGTGCCAGCAGCTTTGCGGGGGATACGCAGTATTTT
TRBV6-5,.,TRBJ2-2,once,CASRPGHPDTGELFF,TGTGCCAGCAGGCCGGGACACCCAGACACCGGGGAGCTGTTTTTT
TRBV5-1,TRBD1,TRBJ1-1,.,CASSLGTGVGRDTEAFF,TGCGCCAGCAGCTTGGGGACAGGGGTTGGGAGGGACACTGAAGCTTTCTTT
TRBV23-1,.,TRBJ1-5,.,CASSREGFQPQHF,TGCGCCAGCAGTCGGGAGGGGTTTCAGCCCCAGCATTTT
TRBV5-6,.,TRBJ1-1,.,CASSLSRAGWNTEAFF,TGTGCCAGCAGCTTGAGCAGGGCTGGCTGGAACACTGAAGCTTTCTTT
TRBV30,TRBD2,TRBJ2-1,.,CAWSVLAGSSYNEQFF,TGTGCCTGGAGTGTCCTAGCGGGCTCCTCCTACAATGAGCAGTTCTTC
TRBV4-2,TRBD2,TRBJ2-4,.,CASSQEGLAGRNIQYF,TGTGCCAGCAGCCAAGAAGGTCTAGCGGGCCGAAACATTCAGTACTTC
TRBV6-5,TRBD1,TRBJ2-1,.,CASSWTGSYNEQFF,TGTGCCAGCAGTTGGACAGGCTCCTACAATGAGCAGTTCTTC
TRBV7-9,.,TRBJ1-1,.,CASSSYLGGSNTEAFF,TGTGCCAGCAGCTCCTACTTAGGAGGGTCGAACACTGAAGCTTTCTTT
TRBV5-1,TRBD2,TRBJ2-7,once,CASSLGGSNSYEQYF,TGCGCCAGCAGCTTGGGCGGGAGCAACTCCTACGAGCAGTACTTC
TRBV28,TRBD1,TRBJ1-2,.,CASSPNRGGMDYGYTF,TGTGCCAGCAGTCCGAACAGGGGGGGGATGGACTATGGCTACACCTTC
TRBV7-8,.,TRBJ1-3,few,CASSYEGLGDTIYF,TGTGCCAGCAGCTACGAGGGTTTAGGTGACACCATATATTTT
TRBV10-3,TRBD1,TRBJ1-1,once,CAIRKTGLTEAFF,TGTGCCATCAGAAAGACAGGGCTGACTGAAGCTTTCTTT
TRBV5-1,.,TRBJ1-1,.,CASSLVLGGNTEAFF,TGCGCCAGCAGCTTGGTTCTAGGGGGAAACACTGAAGCTTTCTTT
TRBV5-8,TRBD1,TRBJ1-2,few,CASSLVRGRGGYTF,TGTGCCAGCAGCTTGGTTAGGGGGCGAGGAGGCTACACCTTC
TRBV6-1,TRBD1,TRBJ1-1,.,CAITTGVNTEAFF,TGTGCCATCACGACAGGGGTGAACACTGAAGCTTTCTTT
TRBV7-9,TRBD2,TRBJ2-1,once,CASSRSGTYNEQFF,TGTGCCAGCAGCCGTAGCGGGACCTACAATGAGCAGTTCTTC
TRBV5-4,.,TRBJ2-2,.,CASSLGGGTGELFF,TGTGCCAGCAGCTTGGGTGGAGGGACCGGGGAGCTGTTTTTT
TRBV15,.,TRBJ2-7,.,CATSITLEGSYEQYF,TGTGCCACCAGCATTACACTGGAGGGCTCCTACGAGCAGTACTTC
TRBV19,.,TRBJ2-3,few,CATAGYTDTQYF,TGTGCCACCGCGGGATACACAGATACGCAGTATTTT
TRBV7-2,.,TRBJ2-2,.,CASSLGSELTGELFF,TGTGCCAGCAGCTTGGGGAGCGAACTCACCGGGGAGCTGTTTTTT
TRBV5-1,.,TRBJ1-2,.,CASNLEGGAYGYTF,TGCGCCAGCAACCTCGAAGGGGGGGCCTATGGCTACACCTTC
TRBV5-4,.,TRBJ1-1,.,CASSPGGRGTEAFF,TGTGCCAGCAGCCCGGGGGGTAGGGGCACTGAAGCTTTCTTT
TRBV28,TRBD1,TRBJ2-7,.,CASSLAQGALLEQYF,TGTGCCAGCAGTTTAGCTCAGGGGGCTCTATTAGAGCAGTACTTC
TRBV5-1,.,TRBJ2-3,few,CASSLVLFQADRTDTQYF,TGCGCCAGCAGCTTGGTCCTCTTCCAAGCGGACCGCACAGATACGCAGTATTTT
TRBV19,.,TRBJ2-1,.,CASSLPPDNEQFF,TGTGCCAGTAGTCTCCCCCCCGACAATGAGCAGTTCTTC
TRBV29-1,TRBD2,TRBJ2-1,.,CSVEDKGVVAGISYNEQFF,TGCAGCGTTGAAGATAAAGGAGTCGTAGCGGGAATCTCCTACAATGAGCAGTTCTTC
TRBV7-2,TRBD2,TRBJ2-3,.,CASSLGLATDTQYF,TGTGCCAGCAGCTTGGGACTAGCCACAGATACGCAGTATTTT
TRBV7-9,.,TRBJ1-1,.,CASSRLVPQPGNTEAFF,TGTGCCAGCAGCCGCCTGGTACCACAACCAGGTAACACTGAAGCTTTCTTT
TRBV7-9,.,TRBJ2-5,.,CASSLTWEETQYF,TGTGCCAGCAGCTTAACTTGGGAGGAGACCCAGTACTTC
TRBV29-1,.,TRBJ1-4,.,CSAGGGVNEKLFF,TGCAGCGCGGGAGGAGGGGTTAATGAAAAACTGTTTTTT
TRBV10-3,.,TRBJ1-2,.,CAISQVTENYGYTF,TGTGCCATCAGTCAGGTAACAGAAAACTATGGCTACACCTTC
TRBV6-6,.,TRBJ1-5,.,CASSRGLDQPQHF,TGTGCCAGCAGCCGCGGGCTAGATCAGCCCCAGCATTTT
TRBV5-1,.,TRBJ1-1,.,CASSLNGRNTEAFF,TGCGCCAGCAGCTTGAATGGCAGGAACACTGAAGCTTTCTTT
TRBV5-1,TRBD1,TRBJ1-6,.,CASSLDRGGSYNSPLHF,TGCGCCAGCAGCTTGGACAGGGGTGGCTCCTATAATTCACCCCTCCACTTT
TRBV5-4,TRBD2,TRBJ2-7,.,CASSLGVGLAESYEQYF,TGTGCCAGCAGCTTGGGGGTGGGACTAGCGGAGTCCTACGAGCAGTACTTC
TRBV4-1,.,TRBJ2-3,.,CASSSPGGRTDTQYF,TGCGCCAGCAGCTCCCCGGGGGGCCGCACAGATACGCAGTATTTT
TRBV4-2,.,TRBJ2-7,.,CASSQSLEEYEQYF,TGTGCCAGCAGCCAATCACTAGAGGAATACGAGCAGTACTTC
TRBV7-6,TRBD1,TRBJ2-7,.,CASSWGQDYEQYF,TGTGCCAGCAGCTGGGGACAGGACTACGAGCAGTACTTC
TRBV27,TRBD2,TRBJ2-3,.,CASSYGAGGTDTQYF,TGTGCCAGCAGTTATGGGGCGGGGGGCACAGATACGCAGTATTTT
TRBV6-5,.,TRBJ2-5,.,CATFRVPQETQYF,TGTGCCACCTTCCGGGTACCCCAAGAGACCCAGTACTTC
TRBV2,.,TRBJ1-2,few,CASSRTANYGYTF,TGTGCCAGCAGTCGGACAGCCAACTATGGCTACACCTTC
TRBV27,TRBD2,TRBJ2-1,.,CASSLAGGPQESFF,TGTGCCAGCAGTTTAGCGGGAGGGCCTCAGGAATCGTTCTTC
TRBV6-1,.,TRBJ1-4,.,CASSEALLQGGTNEKLFF,TGTGCCAGCAGTGAAGCGCTTCTTCAGGGTGGAACTAATGAAAAACTGTTTTTT
TRBV5-1,TRBD1,TRBJ1-1,.,CASSLSTGANTEAFF,TGCGCCAGCAGCTTGTCGACAGGGGCAAACACTGAAGCTTTCTTT
TRBV7-2,TRBD1,TRBJ2-7,.,CASSLASGGQSYEQYF,TGTGCCAGCAGCTTAGCGAGTGGGGGACAGTCCTACGAGCAGTACTTC
TRBV19,.,TRBJ1-4,.,CASGTGYRTNEKLFF,TGTGCCAGTGGAACAGGGTACCGGACTAATGAAAAACTGTTTTTT
TRBV5-1,.,TRBJ1-4,once,CASSLEGAQGLFF,TGCGCCAGCAGCTTAGAAGGGGCCCAAGGACTGTTTTTT